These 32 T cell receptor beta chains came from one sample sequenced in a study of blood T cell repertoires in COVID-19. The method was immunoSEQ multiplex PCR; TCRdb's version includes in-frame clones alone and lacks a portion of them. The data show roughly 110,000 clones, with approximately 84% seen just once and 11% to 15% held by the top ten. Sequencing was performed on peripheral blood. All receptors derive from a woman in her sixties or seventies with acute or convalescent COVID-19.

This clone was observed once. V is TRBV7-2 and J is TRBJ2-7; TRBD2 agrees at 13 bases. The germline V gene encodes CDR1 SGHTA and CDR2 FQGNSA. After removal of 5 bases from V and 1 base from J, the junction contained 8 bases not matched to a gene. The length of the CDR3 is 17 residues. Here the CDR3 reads CASSPQVTSGGSYEQYF. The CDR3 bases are TGTGCCAGCAGCCCTCAGGTGACTAGCGGGGGGTCCTACGAGCAGTACTTC.

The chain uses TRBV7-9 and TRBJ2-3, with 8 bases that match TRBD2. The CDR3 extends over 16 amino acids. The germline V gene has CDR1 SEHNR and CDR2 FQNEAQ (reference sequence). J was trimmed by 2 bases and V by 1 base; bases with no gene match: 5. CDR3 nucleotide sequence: TGTGCCAGCAGCTTAGTCCGCGGGGGGCACACAGATACGCAGTATTTT. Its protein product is CASSLVRGGHTDTQYF.

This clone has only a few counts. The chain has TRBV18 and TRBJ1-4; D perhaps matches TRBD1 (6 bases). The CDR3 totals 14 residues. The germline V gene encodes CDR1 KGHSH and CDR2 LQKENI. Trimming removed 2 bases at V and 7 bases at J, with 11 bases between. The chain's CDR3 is CASSPADSGEKLFF. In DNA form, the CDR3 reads TGTGCCAGCTCACCAGCGGACAGCGGTGAAAAACTGTTTTTT. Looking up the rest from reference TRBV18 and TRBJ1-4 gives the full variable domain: NAGVMQNPRHLVRRRGQEARLRCSPMKGHSHVYWYRQLPEEGLKFMVYLQKENIIDESGMPKERFSAEFPKEGPSILRIQQVVRGDSAAYFCASSPADSGEKLFFGSGTQLSVL.

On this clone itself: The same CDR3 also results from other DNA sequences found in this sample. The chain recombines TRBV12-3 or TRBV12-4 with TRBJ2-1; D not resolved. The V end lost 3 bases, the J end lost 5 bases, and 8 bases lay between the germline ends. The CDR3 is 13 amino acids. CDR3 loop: CASSFPGHNEQFF. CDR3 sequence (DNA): TGTGCCAGCAGTTTTCCAGGCCACAATGAGCAGTTCTTC.

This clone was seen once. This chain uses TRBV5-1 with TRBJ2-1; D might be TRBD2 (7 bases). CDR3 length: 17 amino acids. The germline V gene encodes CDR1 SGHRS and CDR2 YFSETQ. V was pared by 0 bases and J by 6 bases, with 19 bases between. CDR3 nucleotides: TGCGCCAGCAGCTTGGCCGGAGGGGGGGCTCCGGGCAATGAGCAGTTCTTC. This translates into CASSLAGGGAPGNEQFF. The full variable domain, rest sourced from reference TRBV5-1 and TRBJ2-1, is KAGVTQTPRYLIKTRGQQVTLSCSPISGHRSVSWYQQTPGQGLQFLFEYFSETQRNKGNFPGRFSGRQFSNSRSEMNVSTLELGDSALYLCASSLAGGGAPGNEQFFGPGTRLTVL.

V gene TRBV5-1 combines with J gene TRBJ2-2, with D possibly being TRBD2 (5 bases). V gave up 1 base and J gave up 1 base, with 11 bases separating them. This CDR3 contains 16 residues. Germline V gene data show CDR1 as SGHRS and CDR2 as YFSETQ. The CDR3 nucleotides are TGCGCCAGCAGCTTGATTCCGGGGTTGAACACCGGGGAGCTGTTTTTT. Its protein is CASSLIPGLNTGELFF.

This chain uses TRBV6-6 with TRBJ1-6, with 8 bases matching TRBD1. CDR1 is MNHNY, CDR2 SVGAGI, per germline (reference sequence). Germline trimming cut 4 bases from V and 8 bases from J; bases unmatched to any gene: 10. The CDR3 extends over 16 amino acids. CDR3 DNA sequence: TGTGCCAGCAGTTCGTCGCAGGGGGCTTTACATTCACCCCTCCACTTT. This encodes CASSSSQGALHSPLHF.

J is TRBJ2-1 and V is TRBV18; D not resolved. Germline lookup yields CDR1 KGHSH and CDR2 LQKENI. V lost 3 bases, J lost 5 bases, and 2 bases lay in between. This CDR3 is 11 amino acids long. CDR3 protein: CASSPNNEQFF. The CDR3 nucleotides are TGTGCCAGCTCACCTAACAATGAGCAGTTCTTC.

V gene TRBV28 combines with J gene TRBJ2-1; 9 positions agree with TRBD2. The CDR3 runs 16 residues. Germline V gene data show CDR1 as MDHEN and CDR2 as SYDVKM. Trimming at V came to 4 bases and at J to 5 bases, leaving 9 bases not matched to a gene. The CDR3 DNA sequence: TGTGCCAGCAGTTCGCCAGCGGGAGGCCCCAACAATGAGCAGTTCTTC. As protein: CASSSPAGGPNNEQFF.

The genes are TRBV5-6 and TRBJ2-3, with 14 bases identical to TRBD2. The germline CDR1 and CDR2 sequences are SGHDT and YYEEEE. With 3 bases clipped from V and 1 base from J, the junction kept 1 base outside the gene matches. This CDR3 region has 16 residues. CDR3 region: CASSWGLAGGTDTQYF. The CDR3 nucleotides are TGTGCCAGCAGCTGGGGACTAGCGGGGGGCACAGATACGCAGTATTTT. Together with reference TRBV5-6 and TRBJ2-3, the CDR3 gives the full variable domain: DAGVTQSPTHLIKTRGQQVTLRCSPKSGHDTVSWYQQALGQGPQFIFQYYEEEERQRGNFPDRFSGHQFPNYSSELNVNALLLGDSALYLCASSWGLAGGTDTQYFGPGTRLTVL.

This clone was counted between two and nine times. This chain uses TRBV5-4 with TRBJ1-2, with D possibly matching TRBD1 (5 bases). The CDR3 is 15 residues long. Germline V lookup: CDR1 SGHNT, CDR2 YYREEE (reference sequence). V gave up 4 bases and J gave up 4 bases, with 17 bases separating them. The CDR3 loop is CASSPGGGGTYGYTF. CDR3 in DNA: TGTGCCAGCAGCCCAGGAGGTGGCGGGACCTATGGCTACACCTTC.

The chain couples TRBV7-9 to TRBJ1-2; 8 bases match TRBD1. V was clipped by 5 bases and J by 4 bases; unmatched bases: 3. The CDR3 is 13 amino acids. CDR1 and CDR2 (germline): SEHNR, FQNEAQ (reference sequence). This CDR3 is CASSPDRVYGYTF. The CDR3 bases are TGTGCCAGCAGCCCGGACAGGGTCTATGGCTACACCTTC.

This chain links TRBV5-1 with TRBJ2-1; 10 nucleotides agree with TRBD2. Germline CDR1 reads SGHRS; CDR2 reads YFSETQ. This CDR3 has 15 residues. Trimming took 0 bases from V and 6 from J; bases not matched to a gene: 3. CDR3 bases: TGCGCCAGCAGCTTGGTAGCGGGAGGTCCCAATGAGCAGTTCTTC. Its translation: CASSLVAGGPNEQFF.

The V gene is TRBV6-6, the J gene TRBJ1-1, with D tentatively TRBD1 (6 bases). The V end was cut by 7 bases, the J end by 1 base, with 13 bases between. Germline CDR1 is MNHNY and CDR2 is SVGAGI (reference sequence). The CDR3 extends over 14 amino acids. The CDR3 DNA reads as TGTGCCAGCATCCCCCTGGACAGGAACACTGAAGCTTTCTTT. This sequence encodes CASIPLDRNTEAFF.

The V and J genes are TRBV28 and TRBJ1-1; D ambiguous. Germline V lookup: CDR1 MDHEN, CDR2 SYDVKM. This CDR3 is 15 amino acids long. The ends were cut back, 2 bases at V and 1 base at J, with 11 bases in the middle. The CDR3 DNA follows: TGTGCCAGCAGTTTAGATAGACTACCGAACACTGAAGCTTTCTTT. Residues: CASSLDRLPNTEAFF.

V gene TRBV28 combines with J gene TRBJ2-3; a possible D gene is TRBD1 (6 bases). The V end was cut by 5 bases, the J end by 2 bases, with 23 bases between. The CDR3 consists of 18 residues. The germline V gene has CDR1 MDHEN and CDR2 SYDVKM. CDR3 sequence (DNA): TGTGCCAGCAGTCACCGGCGAGGGCCGGGACACCACACAGATACGCAGTATTTT. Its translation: CASSHRRGPGHHTDTQYF.

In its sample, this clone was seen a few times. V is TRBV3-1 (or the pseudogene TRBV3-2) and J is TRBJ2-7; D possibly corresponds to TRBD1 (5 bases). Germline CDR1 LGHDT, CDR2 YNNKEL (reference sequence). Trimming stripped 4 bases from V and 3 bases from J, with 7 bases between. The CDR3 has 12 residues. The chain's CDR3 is CASSLGDYEQYF. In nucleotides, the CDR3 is TGTGCCAGCAGCCTAGGGGACTACGAGCAGTACTTC.

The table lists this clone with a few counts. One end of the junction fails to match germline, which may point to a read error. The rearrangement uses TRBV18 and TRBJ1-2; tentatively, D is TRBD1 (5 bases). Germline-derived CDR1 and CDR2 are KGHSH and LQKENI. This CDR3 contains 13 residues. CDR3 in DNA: TGTGCCAGCTCGCCACCGGGACTGGAAGGCTACACCTTC. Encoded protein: CASSPPGLEGYTF.

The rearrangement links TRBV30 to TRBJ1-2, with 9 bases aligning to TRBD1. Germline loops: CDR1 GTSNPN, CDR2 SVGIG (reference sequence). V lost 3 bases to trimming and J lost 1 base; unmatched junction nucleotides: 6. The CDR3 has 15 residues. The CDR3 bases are TGTGCCTGGAGACGGGACAGGGCGATTAACTATGGCTACACCTTC. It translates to CAWRRDRAINYGYTF.

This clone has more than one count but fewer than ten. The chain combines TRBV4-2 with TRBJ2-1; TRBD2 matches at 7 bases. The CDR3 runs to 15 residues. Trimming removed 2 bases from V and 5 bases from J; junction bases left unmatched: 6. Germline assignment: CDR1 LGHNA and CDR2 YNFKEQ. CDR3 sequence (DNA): TGTGCCAGCAGCCAACCTGCTAGCGGAAACAATGAGCAGTTCTTC. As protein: CASSQPASGNNEQFF.

The CDR3 sequence is CASSHAEIFYNEQFF. The CDR3 DNA reads TGTGCCAGCAGTCACGCAGAAATCTTTTACAATGAGCAGTTCTTC. The genes are TRBV6-6 and TRBJ2-1, with D hard to call. Germline CDR1 reads MNHNY; CDR2 reads SVGAGI (reference sequence). Trimming pared 5 bases from V and 4 bases from J, leaving 15 bases between. CDR3 length: 15 residues.

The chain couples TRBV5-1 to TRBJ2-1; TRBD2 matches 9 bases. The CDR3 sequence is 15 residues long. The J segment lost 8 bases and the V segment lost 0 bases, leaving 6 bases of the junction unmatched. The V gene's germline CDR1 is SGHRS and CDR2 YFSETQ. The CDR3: CASSLVSSGSDEQFF. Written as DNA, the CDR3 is TGCGCCAGCAGCTTGGTTAGTAGCGGGAGTGATGAGCAGTTCTTC.

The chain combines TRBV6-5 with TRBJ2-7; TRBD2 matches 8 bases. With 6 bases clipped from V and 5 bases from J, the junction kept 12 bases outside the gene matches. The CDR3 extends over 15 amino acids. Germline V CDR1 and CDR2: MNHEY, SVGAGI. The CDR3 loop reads CASRGPLAGFDEQYF. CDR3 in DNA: TGTGCCAGCAGGGGCCCCTTAGCGGGATTCGACGAGCAGTACTTC.

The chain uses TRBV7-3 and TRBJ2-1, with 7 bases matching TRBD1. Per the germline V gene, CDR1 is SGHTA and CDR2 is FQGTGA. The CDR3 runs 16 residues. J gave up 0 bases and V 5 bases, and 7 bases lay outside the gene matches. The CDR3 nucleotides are TGTGCCAGCAGCCCCACCGGGACAGTCTCCTACAATGAGCAGTTCTTC. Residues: CASSPTGTVSYNEQFF. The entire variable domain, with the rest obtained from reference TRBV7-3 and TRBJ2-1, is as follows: GAGVSQTPSNKVTEKGKYVELRCDPISGHTALYWYRQSLGQGPEFLIYFQGTGAADDSGLPNDRFFAVRPEGSVSTLKIQRTERGDSAVYLCASSPTGTVSYNEQFFGPGTRLTVL.

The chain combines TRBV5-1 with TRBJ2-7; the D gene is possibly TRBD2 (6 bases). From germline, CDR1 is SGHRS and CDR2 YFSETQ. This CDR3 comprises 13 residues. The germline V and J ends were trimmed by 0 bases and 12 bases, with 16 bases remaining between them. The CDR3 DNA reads TGCGCCAGCAGCTTGGATGGAGGGACCGTTAGGTACTTC. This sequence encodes CASSLDGGTVRYF.

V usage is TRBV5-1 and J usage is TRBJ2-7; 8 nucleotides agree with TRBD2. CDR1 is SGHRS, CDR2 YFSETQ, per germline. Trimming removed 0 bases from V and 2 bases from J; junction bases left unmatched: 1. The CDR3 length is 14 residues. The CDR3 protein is CASSLDGGAYEQYF. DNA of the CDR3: TGCGCCAGCAGCTTGGACGGGGGGGCCTACGAGCAGTACTTC.

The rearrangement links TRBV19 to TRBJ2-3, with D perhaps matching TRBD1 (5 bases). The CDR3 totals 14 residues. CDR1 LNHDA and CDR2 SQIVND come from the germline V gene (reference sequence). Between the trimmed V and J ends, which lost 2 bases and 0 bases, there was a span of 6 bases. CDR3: CASSIQGSTDTQYF. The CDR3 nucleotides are TGTGCCAGTAGTATACAGGGAAGCACAGATACGCAGTATTTT.

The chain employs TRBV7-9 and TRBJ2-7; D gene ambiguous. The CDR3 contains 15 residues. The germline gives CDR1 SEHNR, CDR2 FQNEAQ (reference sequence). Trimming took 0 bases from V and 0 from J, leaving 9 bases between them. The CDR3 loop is CASSLAGVSSYEQYF. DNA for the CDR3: TGTGCCAGCAGCTTAGCGGGCGTGAGCTCCTACGAGCAGTACTTC.

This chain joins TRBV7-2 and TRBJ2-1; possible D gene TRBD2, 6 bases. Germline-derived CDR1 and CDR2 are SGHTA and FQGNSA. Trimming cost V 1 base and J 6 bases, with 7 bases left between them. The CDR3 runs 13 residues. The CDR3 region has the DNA TGTGCCAGCAGCTTAGGACTAGTCAATGAGCAGTTCTTC. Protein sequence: CASSLGLVNEQFF.

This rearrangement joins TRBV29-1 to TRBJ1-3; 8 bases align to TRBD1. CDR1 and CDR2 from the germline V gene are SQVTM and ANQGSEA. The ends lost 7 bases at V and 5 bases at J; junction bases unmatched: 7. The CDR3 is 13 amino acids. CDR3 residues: CSARDRTRNTIYF. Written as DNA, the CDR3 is TGCAGCGCCCGGGACAGGACAAGAAACACCATATATTTT.

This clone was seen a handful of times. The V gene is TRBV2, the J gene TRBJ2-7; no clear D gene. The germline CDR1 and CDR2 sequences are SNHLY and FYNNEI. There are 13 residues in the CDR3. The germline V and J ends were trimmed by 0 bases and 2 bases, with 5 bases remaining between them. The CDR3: CASSEAGPYEQYF. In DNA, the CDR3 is TGTGCCAGCAGTGAAGCGGGCCCCTACGAGCAGTACTTC.

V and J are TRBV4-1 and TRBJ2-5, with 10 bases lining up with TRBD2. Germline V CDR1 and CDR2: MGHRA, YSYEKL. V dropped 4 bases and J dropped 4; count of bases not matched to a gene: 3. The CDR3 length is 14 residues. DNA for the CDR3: TGCGCCAGCAGCCTAGCGGGAGGTTCAGAGACCCAGTACTTC. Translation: CASSLAGGSETQYF.